The 30 T cell receptor beta chains below were found in one sample sequenced in a study of CD8+CD57+ T cells in acquired aplastic anemia. Both TCR beta VDJ combination and CDR3 sequence profiling were carried out. Genomic DNA was the template for this profiling. TCRdb fed the reads into MiXCR, producing one record per CDR3 protein. Of fewer than 200,000 distinct CDR3 sequences in the sample, just under 65% are singletons; the top ten hold 45%. Sample: sorted CD4+, CD8+, or CD8+CD57+ T cells (not recorded which) from PBMCs. These receptors came from a human donor in good health.

The genes are TRBV6-5 and TRBJ2-7, with D perhaps TRBD1 or TRBD2 (6 bases each). The V and J ends lost 0 bases and 3 bases respectively, with 12 bases between them. The CDR3 length is 15 residues. Per germline, CDR1 MNHEY and CDR2 SVGAGI. CDR3 sequence (DNA): TGTGCCAGCAGTTACTCAGGAGGGGGGATCTACGAGCAGTACTTC. Translated, it gives CASSYSGGGIYEQYF.

The V and J genes are TRBV20-1 and TRBJ2-5, with TRBD2 matching 9 bases. The CDR3 spans 19 residues. The germline V gene encodes CDR1 DFQATT and CDR2 SNEGSKA (reference sequence). V was pared by 1 base and J by 4 bases, with 19 bases of the junction left unmatched. This CDR3 is CSARGSGVAGVEGVETQYF. The DNA for the CDR3 is TGCAGTGCTAGAGGGAGTGGGGTAGCGGGAGTAGAGGGGGTAGAGACCCAGTACTTC.

In its sample, this clonotype was seen many times. The chain has TRBV11-2 and TRBJ2-5, with D possibly matching TRBD1 (6 bases). CDR3 length equals 13 residues. Trimming stripped 6 bases from V and 4 bases from J, with 12 bases between. CDR1 SGHAT and CDR2 FQNNGV come from the germline V gene. The CDR3 DNA follows: TGTGCCAGCAGACTAGGGGGTGGAGAGACCCAGTACTTC. This encodes CASRLGGGETQYF.

The chain uses TRBV5-4 and TRBJ2-1, with D maybe TRBD2 (6 bases). From germline, CDR1 is SGHNT and CDR2 YYREEE (reference sequence). This CDR3 contains 15 residues. V dropped 4 bases and J dropped 6 bases, with 17 bases sitting between them. CDR3 nucleotides: TGTGCCAGCAGCCCGGGGGAGAACCCCGCCAATGAGCAGTTCTTC. It codes for CASSPGENPANEQFF.

There are many counts of this clonotype. The rearrangement uses TRBV15 and TRBJ2-1, with 13 bases matching TRBD2. The CDR3 sequence is 16 residues long. J gave up 3 bases and V 5 bases, and 4 bases lay outside the gene matches. Germline lookup yields CDR1 LNHNV and CDR2 YYDKDF (reference sequence). The CDR3 DNA sequence: TGTGCCACCAGCGGCGGACTAGCGGGAGTCTACAATGAGCAGTTCTTC. Its protein product is CATSGGLAGVYNEQFF.

J is TRBJ1-1 and V is TRBV7-6; 7 positions match TRBD1. The length of the CDR3 is 15 residues. In germline, CDR1 is SGHVS, CDR2 FNYEAQ. J lost 6 bases, V lost 4 bases, and 11 bases had no gene match. The CDR3, as DNA: TGTGCCAGCAGCTCACGAATAGGGGGCAGCCCTGAAGCTTTCTTT. As protein: CASSSRIGGSPEAFF.

This clonotype was detected once. The chain recombines TRBV29-1 with TRBJ1-2, with 7 bases aligning to TRBD1. V lost 4 bases, J lost 3 bases, and 5 bases stayed unmatched. Germline lookup yields CDR1 SQVTM and CDR2 ANQGSEA. The CDR3 covers 13 residues. This chain's CDR3 is CSVADREYYGYTF. The CDR3 DNA reads as TGCAGCGTTGCTGACAGGGAATACTATGGCTACACCTTC.

Many counts were recorded for this clonotype. The chain couples TRBV6-9 to TRBJ2-1; TRBD1 is a possible D gene (5 bases). The CDR3 extends over 14 amino acids. V lost 3 bases and J 8 bases, leaving 14 bases between the germline ends. CDR1 is MNHGY and CDR2 is SVAAGI in the germline V gene. The CDR3 DNA sequence: TGTGCCAGCAGTTACAGGGTATTGGGCGATGAGCAGTTCTTC. This gives the protein CASSYRVLGDEQFF.

The chain carries TRBV12-3 or TRBV12-4 and TRBJ2-2, with D hard to call. Trimming took off 6 bases at V and 2 bases at J, with 7 bases between the two ends. The CDR3 has 13 amino acids. The CDR3 reads CASSLTNTGELFF. DNA of the CDR3: TGTGCCAGCAGCCTGACAAACACCGGGGAGCTGTTTTTT.

J is TRBJ1-6 and V is TRBV2; TRBD1 might be the D (5 bases). CDR3 length: 13 residues. The germline gives CDR1 SNHLY, CDR2 FYNNEI. Trimming pared 6 bases from V and 7 bases from J, leaving 10 bases between. The CDR3 sequence is CASSTPGNSPLHF. CDR3 nucleotides: TGTGCCAGCAGCACTCCAGGGAATTCACCCCTCCACTTT.

The chain employs TRBV5-1 and TRBJ2-7; 16 bases are a match to TRBD2. Trimming removed 3 bases from V and 5 bases from J; junction bases left unmatched: 8. The CDR3 loop spans 17 amino acids. CDR1 SGHRS and CDR2 YFSETQ come from the germline V gene. The CDR3 here is CASSYAGLAGGQNEQYF. In DNA, the CDR3 is TGCGCCAGCAGCTACGCGGGACTAGCGGGGGGGCAGAACGAGCAGTACTTC.

This sequence joins TRBV7-8 and TRBJ2-7, with D possibly being TRBD2 (5 bases). V shed 4 bases and J shed 2 bases, with 12 bases lying between them. The CDR3 contains 14 residues. Per germline, CDR1 SGHVS and CDR2 FQNEAQ. The CDR3 sequence: CASSSEAATYEQYF. In DNA, the CDR3 is TGTGCCAGCAGCTCGGAGGCAGCGACCTACGAGCAGTACTTC.

The chain uses TRBV4-3 and TRBJ2-7; D gene ambiguous. This CDR3 contains 15 residues. Germline assignment: CDR1 LGHNA and CDR2 YSLEER. The germline V and J ends were trimmed by 1 base and 1 base, with 11 bases remaining between them. The CDR3 sequence is CASSQARSVSYEQYF. The CDR3 nucleotides read TGCGCCAGCAGCCAAGCGAGGTCCGTATCCTACGAGCAGTACTTC.

The chain uses TRBV12-3 or TRBV12-4 and TRBJ1-1; 8 bases agree with TRBD1. The CDR3 runs to 12 residues. J was trimmed by 6 bases and V by 8 bases; bases with no gene match: 5. CDR3 in DNA: TGTGCCAGCGGACAGGGATGGGCTGAAGCTTTCTTT. This translates into CASGQGWAEAFF.

This rearrangement joins TRBV7-3 to TRBJ1-1; D not resolved. Deletions cut 2 bases from V and 2 bases from J, with 9 bases between. The CDR3 contains 14 residues. Germline loops: CDR1 SGHTA, CDR2 FQGTGA. CDR3 sequence (DNA): TGTGCCAGCAGCTTATCCGGGAAAAACACTGAAGCTTTCTTT. It yields the protein CASSLSGKNTEAFF.

This clonotype was counted between two and nine times. The chain joins TRBV12-3 or TRBV12-4 to TRBJ1-2; no definite D call. The CDR3 is made up of 12 amino acids. V was trimmed by 8 bases and J by 5 bases, leaving 12 bases between them. The CDR3 DNA reads TGTGCCAGCCGAAAAGGAGGGTATGGCTACACCTTC. Its translation: CASRKGGYGYTF.

The genes are TRBV7-9 and TRBJ1-3; D is uncertain. Per the germline V gene, CDR1 is SEHNR and CDR2 is FQNEAQ (reference sequence). V was clipped by 1 base and J by 6 bases, with 4 bases between them. The length of the CDR3 is 12 residues. In DNA form, the CDR3 reads TGTGCCAGCAGCTTAGGGGTAAACACCATATATTTT. This sequence encodes CASSLGVNTIYF.

This clonotype has a single count. This chain's CDR3 is CASSPETTGGRTEAFF. Written as DNA, the CDR3 is TGTGCCAGCAGCCCGGAGACCACAGGGGGCAGGACTGAAGCTTTCTTT. The chain employs TRBV5-6 and TRBJ1-1; 9 nucleotides align to TRBD1. The CDR3 sequence is 16 residues long. Germline V gene data show CDR1 as SGHDT and CDR2 as YYEEEE. V shed 4 bases and J 5 bases; nucleotides not matched to a gene: 12. The variable domain in full, with the rest retrieved from reference TRBV5-6 and TRBJ1-1, is DAGVTQSPTHLIKTRGQQVTLRCSPKSGHDTVSWYQQALGQGPQFIFQYYEEEERQRGNFPDRFSGHQFPNYSSELNVNALLLGDSALYLCASSPETTGGRTEAFFGQGTRLTVV.

The V call is TRBV7-9, the J call TRBJ2-5; D not certain. CDR1 SEHNR and CDR2 FQNEAQ come from the germline V gene (reference sequence). The CDR3 loop spans 14 amino acids. V was clipped by 5 bases and J by 3 bases, with 13 bases between them. The CDR3 sequence: CASSSPRTEETQYF. The CDR3 DNA follows: TGTGCCAGCAGCAGCCCGCGGACGGAAGAGACCCAGTACTTC. The entire variable domain, with the rest obtained from reference TRBV7-9 and TRBJ2-5, is as follows: DTGVSQNPRHKITKRGQNVTFRCDPISEHNRLYWYRQTLGQGPEFLTYFQNEAQLEKSRLLSDRFSAERPKGSFSTLEIQRTEQGDSAMYLCASSSPRTEETQYFGPGTRLLVL.

This clonotype occurred many times. The chain carries TRBV7-8 and TRBJ2-1; D remains ambiguous. Trimming removed 3 bases at V and 6 bases at J, with 9 bases between. The CDR3 is made up of 13 amino acids. The germline V gene encodes CDR1 SGHVS and CDR2 FQNEAQ. This CDR3 reads CASSFPASNEQFF. CDR3 sequence (DNA): TGTGCCAGCAGCTTCCCCGCCAGCAATGAGCAGTTCTTC. The complete variable domain, with remaining parts taken from reference TRBV7-8 and TRBJ2-1, reads GAGVSQSPRYKVAKRGQDVALRCDPISGHVSLFWYQQALGQGPEFLTYFQNEAQLDKSGLPSDRFFAERPEGSVSTLKIQRTQQEDSAVYLCASSFPASNEQFFGPGTRLTVL.

V is TRBV29-1 and J is TRBJ2-1; TRBD2 matches 11 bases. Germline CDR1 is SQVTM and CDR2 is ANQGSEA. Losses at the gene ends were 6 bases for V and 0 bases for J; bases not matched to a gene: 4. This CDR3 is 15 amino acids long. CDR3 in DNA: TGCAGCGTCCCCCTAGCGGGAGGCTCCTACAATGAGCAGTTCTTC. Residues: CSVPLAGGSYNEQFF.

The CDR3 coding sequence is TGCGCCAGCAGTCCAGGGATGATCCATCAGCCCCAGCATTTT. It translates to CASSPGMIHQPQHF. The rearrangement uses TRBV10-1 and TRBJ1-5; possibly TRBD1 for D (5 bases). CDR3 size: 14 residues. The ends were cut back, 5 bases at V and 5 bases at J, with 13 bases in the middle. Germline values: CDR1 WNHNN, CDR2 SYGVQD (reference sequence).

The rearrangement links TRBV10-1 to TRBJ2-5; 10 bases line up with TRBD1. The germline V gene encodes CDR1 WNHNN and CDR2 SYGVQD (reference sequence). Losses at the gene ends were 0 bases for V and 2 bases for J; bases not matched to a gene: 12. This CDR3 has 19 amino acids. Here the CDR3 DNA reads TGCGCCAGCAGTGAGTCGAACGGAAAGGGACAGGGGAATCAAGAGACCCAGTACTTC. It translates to CASSESNGKGQGNQETQYF.

This chain connects TRBV6-6 to TRBJ2-7; D uncertain. Germline-derived CDR1 and CDR2 are MNHNY and SVGAGI (reference sequence). The CDR3 runs 12 residues. V was cut by 6 bases and J by 1 base, with 7 bases left in between. CDR3: CASRAASYEQYF. As DNA, the CDR3 is TGTGCCAGCAGGGCGGCTTCCTACGAGCAGTACTTC.

This clonotype showed up just a few times. V gene TRBV28 combines with J gene TRBJ2-7, with 11 bases aligning to TRBD1. With 3 bases clipped from V and 0 bases from J, the junction kept 1 base outside the gene matches. Germline assignment: CDR1 MDHEN and CDR2 SYDVKM. The CDR3 length is 15 residues. The CDR3 sequence is CASSFGTGGSYEQYF. The DNA of the CDR3 is TGTGCCAGCAGTTTCGGGACAGGGGGCTCCTACGAGCAGTACTTC.

This clonotype was observed once. The V call is TRBV5-1, the J call TRBJ1-4; TRBD1 matches at 7 bases. V was clipped by 5 bases and J by 8 bases; unmatched bases: 9. Germline V gene sequence: CDR1 SGHRS, CDR2 YFSETQ. The CDR3 covers 14 residues. The CDR3 is CASRRDRDTEKLFF. In DNA, the CDR3 is TGCGCCAGCAGACGGGACAGAGACACAGAAAAACTGTTTTTT.

As regards this clonotype: At one of its ends the junction is not consistent with the germline gene, which may arise from a read error. The rearrangement joins TRBV7-3 to TRBJ1-6; D is possibly TRBD1 (6 bases). There are 14 residues in the CDR3. Per the germline V gene, CDR1 is SGHTA and CDR2 is FQGTGA. CDR3 loop: CASSLRGGESPLHF. CDR3 nucleotide sequence: TGCGCCAGCAGCTTAAGAGGGGGGGAATCACCCCTCCACTTT.

This clonotype was recorded at least ten times. The CDR3 DNA reads as TGTGCCAGCAGGGCGGGACTAGACGTCTCCTACGAGCAGTACTTC. This sequence encodes CASRAGLDVSYEQYF. This chain joins TRBV27 and TRBJ2-7; 8 bases are a match to TRBD2. The junction had 7 bases not matched to a gene; V was cut back by 6 bases and J by 0 bases. Per the germline V gene, CDR1 is MNHEY and CDR2 is SMNVEV (reference sequence). The CDR3 is made up of 15 amino acids.

Written as DNA, the CDR3 is TGTGCCAGCTCAGTAGGGACACTCTACGAGCAGTACTTC. Amino acids: CASSVGTLYEQYF. This rearrangement joins TRBV18 to TRBJ2-7; D might be TRBD1 (6 bases). Between the trimmed V and J ends, which lost 5 bases and 3 bases, there was a span of 11 bases. The CDR3 contains 13 residues. CDR1 is KGHSH, CDR2 LQKENI, per germline. Supplemented by reference TRBV18 and TRBJ2-7, the full variable domain reads NAGVMQNPRHLVRRRGQEARLRCSPMKGHSHVYWYRQLPEEGLKFMVYLQKENIIDESGMPKERFSAEFPKEGPSILRIQQVVRGDSAAYFCASSVGTLYEQYFGPGTRLTVT.

The chain couples TRBV7-6 to TRBJ2-2; TRBD2 might be the D (6 bases). V lost 1 base and J lost 6, with 9 bases in between. This CDR3 spans 14 amino acids. Germline V gene data show CDR1 as SGHVS and CDR2 as FNYEAQ. CDR3 region: CASSLEGGAGELFF. The CDR3 DNA reads TGTGCCAGCAGCTTAGAGGGCGGGGCCGGGGAGCTGTTTTTT. Filled out from reference TRBV7-6 and TRBJ2-2, the complete variable domain reads GAGVSQSPRYKVTKRGQDVALRCDPISGHVSLYWYRQALGQGPEFLTYFNYEAQQDKSGLPNDRFSAERPEGSISTLTIQRTEQRDSAMYRCASSLEGGAGELFFGEGSRLTVL.